The next 27 T cell receptor beta chains were all read from a single sample in a study of regulatory dendritic cells for organ transplantation. These receptors have no known antigen. Allogeneic regulatory or mature dendritic cells were co-cultured for less than 6 days with CFSE-labeled sorted T cells at 1:10. TCRdb's copy holds only in-frame clones and misses some; the assay was immunoSEQ multiplex PCR. The sample consists of about 12,000 clones, 79% of them appearing once. Sample: naive CD8+ T cells from blood cultured with regulatory dendritic cells. Subset specified: CD45RA+ naive T cells. Source of these receptors: a human donor in good health.

The chain is built from TRBV19 and TRBJ1-5; possibly TRBD1 for D (6 bases). Germline V gives CDR1 LNHDA, CDR2 SQIVND (reference sequence). CDR3 length: 15 residues. Trimming stripped 1 base from V and 6 bases from J, with 13 bases between. The CDR3 nucleotides read TGTGCCAGTAGTATAGGTTACAGGGTTACTCAGCCCCAGCATTTT. Residues: CASSIGYRVTQPQHF.

V gene TRBV29-1 combines with J gene TRBJ2-7; 11 bases fit TRBD2. Trimming cost V 1 base and J 3 bases; bases outside gene matches: 2. Per the germline V gene, CDR1 is SQVTM and CDR2 is ANQGSEA. The CDR3 is made up of 14 amino acids. The CDR3, as DNA: TGCAGCGTTGAAGTCGGGACTAGCGGCTACGAGCAGTACTTC. Protein: CSVEVGTSGYEQYF.

CDR3 loop: CASRETDTQYF. The CDR3 nucleotides read TGTGCCAGCAGGGAGACAGATACGCAGTATTTT. The chain has TRBV2 and TRBJ2-3, with D unclear. Germline V CDR1 and CDR2: SNHLY, FYNNEI. Trimming removed 6 bases from V and 3 bases from J, with 4 bases in between. CDR3 length: 11 amino acids.

The chain combines TRBV7-9 with TRBJ1-1; TRBD1 aligns across 11 bases. CDR3 length: 15 residues. V shed 4 bases and J 4 bases; nucleotides not matched to a gene: 5. Germline CDR1 SEHNR, CDR2 FQNEAQ (reference sequence). CDR3 in amino acids: CASSWGTGGRTEAFF. The CDR3 DNA sequence: TGTGCCAGCAGCTGGGGGACAGGGGGTCGCACTGAAGCTTTCTTT.

V usage is TRBV7-7 and J usage is TRBJ2-2; TRBD1 agrees at 9 bases. This CDR3 region has 16 residues. The V gene end was trimmed by 5 bases and the J gene end by 6 bases; junction bases not matched to a gene: 10. Germline V gene lookup returns CDR1 SSHAT and CDR2 FNYEAQ (reference sequence). This chain's CDR3 is CASSDRDRDSPGELFF. Here the CDR3 DNA reads TGTGCCAGCAGCGATCGGGACAGGGACTCCCCCGGGGAGCTGTTTTTT. Filled out from reference TRBV7-7 and TRBJ2-2, the complete variable domain reads GAGVSQSPRYKVTKRGQDVTLRCDPISSHATLYWYQQALGQGPEFLTYFNYEAQPDKSGLPSDRFSAERPEGSISTLTIQRTEQRDSAMYRCASSDRDRDSPGELFFGEGSRLTVL.

This clone was detected a few times. The chain employs TRBV4-1 and TRBJ2-7; D gene uncertain. This CDR3 comprises 14 residues. From germline, CDR1 is MGHRA and CDR2 YSYEKL. Trimming removed 1 base from V and 4 bases from J, with 11 bases in between. The CDR3 sequence: CASSQGLSPYEQYF. The CDR3 nucleotides are TGCGCCAGCAGCCAAGGACTTTCACCATACGAGCAGTACTTC.

This chain connects TRBV27 to TRBJ2-3, with TRBD2 identical over 11 bases. Germline values: CDR1 MNHEY, CDR2 SMNVEV (reference sequence). The CDR3 is 16 amino acids. The ends lost 1 base at V and 5 bases at J; junction bases unmatched: 5. The CDR3 bases are TGTGCCAGCAGTTTATATAGCGGGGGGGCCCTAGATACGCAGTATTTT. It translates to CASSLYSGGALDTQYF.

The chain uses TRBV19 and TRBJ1-1; no clear D gene. The CDR3 is 14 amino acids. Germline V lookup: CDR1 LNHDA, CDR2 SQIVND (reference sequence). The V end lost 3 bases, the J end lost 9 bases, and 17 bases lay between the germline ends. Here the CDR3 reads CASSIGPGKPKAFF. DNA for the CDR3: TGTGCCAGTAGTATTGGGCCGGGGAAACCAAAAGCTTTCTTT.

V is TRBV18 and J is TRBJ2-5; D unclear. This CDR3 is 14 amino acids long. V lost 6 bases to trimming and J lost 0 bases, with 11 bases between them. Germline V gene lookup returns CDR1 KGHSH and CDR2 LQKENI. The CDR3 spells CASSSGQYQETQYF. The CDR3 coding sequence is TGTGCCAGCTCGTCGGGTCAGTACCAAGAGACCCAGTACTTC.

The V call is TRBV4-3, the J call TRBJ1-2; 7 bases fit TRBD1. CDR3 length equals 13 residues. CDR1 LGHNA and CDR2 YSLEER come from the germline V gene. V trimming: 0 bases; J trimming: 8 bases; junction bases outside the gene matches: 3. The CDR3 region is CASSQDRQGGYTF. CDR3 in DNA: TGCGCCAGCAGCCAAGACCGACAGGGCGGCTACACCTTC.

V gene TRBV4-1 combines with J gene TRBJ1-1; no definite D call. The V end was cut by 0 bases, the J end by 4 bases, with 9 bases between. Germline CDR1 is MGHRA and CDR2 is YSYEKL. CDR3 length: 14 residues. The CDR3 DNA follows: TGCGCCAGCAGCCAAGACGGGGTTGGCACTGAAGCTTTCTTT. Encoded protein: CASSQDGVGTEAFF.

The chain has TRBV6-5 and TRBJ2-4; a weak D match, TRBD1 (6 bases). This CDR3 region has 14 residues. Germline CDR1 and CDR2: MNHEY and SVGAGI. The V and J ends lost 5 bases and 10 bases respectively, with 18 bases between them. The CDR3, as DNA: TGTGCCAGCAGTGAATGGGGCCTGGGGGCTATTCAGTACTTC. Its translation: CASSEWGLGAIQYF.

As to this clone: Its ends do not fully match the called genes, so a read error is possible. Here the CDR3 reads CASSDMREFYGCTF. The CDR3 DNA reads TGTGCCAGCAGTGATATGCGGGAATTCTATGGCTGCACCTTC. This chain uses TRBV2 with TRBJ1-2; D not resolved. Germline CDR1 SNHLY, CDR2 FYNNEI. The CDR3 covers 14 residues.

This clone has just one count. This chain uses TRBV9 with TRBJ2-2; 10 positions agree with TRBD2. With V trimmed by 3 bases and J by 7 bases, 9 bases remained unmatched. The CDR3 covers 16 residues. CDR1 is SGDLS and CDR2 is YYNGEE in the germline V gene. CDR3: CASSETSGGASGELFF. As DNA, the CDR3 is TGTGCCAGCAGCGAGACCAGCGGGGGGGCTAGCGGGGAGCTGTTTTTT.

This sequence joins TRBV14 and TRBJ2-3; 10 bases map to TRBD2. The germline V gene encodes CDR1 SGHDN and CDR2 FVKESK. The J segment lost 4 bases and the V segment lost 0 bases, leaving 4 bases of the junction unmatched. This CDR3 contains 16 residues. The CDR3 DNA follows: TGTGCCAGCAGCCAAGATTGGACTAGCGGTGCAGATACGCAGTATTTT. Its protein product is CASSQDWTSGADTQYF.

The chain has TRBV19 and TRBJ2-7; 9 bases match TRBD2. Trimming at V came to 6 bases and at J to 0 bases, leaving 6 bases not matched to a gene. This CDR3 has 15 residues. Germline V gene sequence: CDR1 LNHDA, CDR2 SQIVND (reference sequence). This chain's CDR3 is CASSAAGGSSYEQYF. CDR3 DNA: TGTGCCAGTAGCGCAGCGGGGGGTAGCTCCTACGAGCAGTACTTC.

This clone was found once. J is TRBJ2-5 and V is TRBV2, with 13 bases that match TRBD2. The V gene's germline CDR1 is SNHLY and CDR2 FYNNEI. This CDR3 spans 17 amino acids. The V segment lost 6 bases and the J segment 5 bases; nucleotides outside the gene matches: 12. The CDR3 reads CASSPGLAGAPGETQYF. CDR3 bases: TGTGCCAGCAGCCCTGGACTAGCGGGGGCCCCCGGGGAGACCCAGTACTTC.

The table lists this clone with a count of one. CDR3 protein: CASKRQGAVYNSPLHF. The DNA for the CDR3 is TGTGCCAGCAAAAGACAGGGGGCGGTCTATAATTCACCCCTCCACTTT. This rearrangement joins TRBV5-6 to TRBJ1-6; 10 bases map to TRBD1. Trimming cost V 6 bases and J 3 bases; bases outside gene matches: 6. The germline V gene encodes CDR1 SGHDT and CDR2 YYEEEE. The CDR3 contains 16 residues.

The chain has TRBV9 and TRBJ2-5; TRBD2 aligns across 12 bases. V trimming: 0 bases; J trimming: 5 bases; junction bases outside the gene matches: 8. The CDR3 is made up of 17 amino acids. CDR1 is SGDLS and CDR2 is YYNGEE in the germline V gene. Written as DNA, the CDR3 is TGTGCCAGCAGCGTAGGGAGACTAGCGGGGGCGAGGGAGACCCAGTACTTC. Translated: CASSVGRLAGARETQYF.

The rearrangement joins TRBV4-1 to TRBJ2-6, with D hard to call. The V end lost 0 bases, the J end lost 6 bases, and 9 bases lay between the germline ends. Germline loops: CDR1 MGHRA, CDR2 YSYEKL. This CDR3 spans 15 amino acids. The CDR3: CASSQEPHKANVLTF. The DNA of the CDR3 is TGCGCCAGCAGCCAAGAACCCCACAAGGCCAACGTCCTGACTTTC.

The chain joins TRBV7-3 to TRBJ2-3; TRBD1 matches 12 bases. CDR3 length: 14 amino acids. V lost 5 bases and J lost 6; bases outside the gene matches: 3. Germline V gene lookup returns CDR1 SGHTA and CDR2 FQGTGA. CDR3 in amino acids: CASSGTGGADTQYF. Here the CDR3 DNA reads TGTGCCAGCAGCGGGACAGGGGGCGCCGATACGCAGTATTTT.

The V and J genes are TRBV7-9 and TRBJ1-3; D is possibly TRBD1 (5 bases). Looked up from germline, CDR1 is SEHNR and CDR2 is FQNEAQ (reference sequence). The CDR3 covers 16 residues. With 0 bases removed from V and 4 bases from J, the gap between germline ends came to 13 bases. CDR3 nucleotides: TGTGCCAGCAGCTTAGCGAGCGCAGGGCGAGGAAACACCATATATTTT. Protein: CASSLASAGRGNTIYF.

This chain connects TRBV5-6 to TRBJ1-4; D is ambiguous. Per germline, CDR1 SGHDT and CDR2 YYEEEE. The CDR3 sequence is 13 residues long. Between the trimmed V and J ends, which lost 0 bases and 12 bases, there was a span of 12 bases. In DNA form, the CDR3 reads TGTGCCAGCAGCTTGGGGGTGGGCTCGGAACTGTTTTTT. Translating it yields CASSLGVGSELFF.

The chain combines TRBV5-1 with TRBJ2-4; 12 nucleotides agree with TRBD2. The CDR3 extends over 15 amino acids. V dropped 4 bases and J dropped 7; count of bases not matched to a gene: 6. CDR1 is SGHRS and CDR2 is YFSETQ in the germline V gene. CDR3 coding DNA: TGCGCCAGCAGCCCAACTAGCGGGGGGCATAACATTCAGTACTTC. Translating it yields CASSPTSGGHNIQYF.

CDR3 coding DNA: TGCGCCAGCAGCCAAGATCTGGGAGGGATGAACACTGAAGCTTTCTTT. Residues: CASSQDLGGMNTEAFF. This sequence joins TRBV4-3 and TRBJ1-1, with unresolved D. Trimming removed 0 bases at V and 0 bases at J, with 11 bases between. Germline loops: CDR1 LGHNA, CDR2 YSLEER. The CDR3 runs 16 residues.

The chain has TRBV11-3 and TRBJ2-3; TRBD2 agrees at 13 bases. Germline V lookup: CDR1 SGHNT, CDR2 YENEEA. Germline trimming cut 6 bases from V and 2 bases from J; bases unmatched to any gene: 5. This CDR3 spans 16 amino acids. DNA for the CDR3: TGTGCCAGCAGTTTTACTAGCGGGGGGGACACAGATACGCAGTATTTT. As protein: CASSFTSGGDTDTQYF.

V usage is TRBV5-1 and J usage is TRBJ2-1, with TRBD2 identical over 11 bases. CDR1 is SGHRS and CDR2 is YFSETQ in the germline V gene. The CDR3 has 14 residues. After removal of 5 bases from V and 4 bases from J, the junction contained 2 bases not matched to a gene. The CDR3 sequence is CASSPSGGYNEQFF. CDR3 coding DNA: TGCGCCAGCAGTCCTAGCGGGGGGTACAATGAGCAGTTCTTC.